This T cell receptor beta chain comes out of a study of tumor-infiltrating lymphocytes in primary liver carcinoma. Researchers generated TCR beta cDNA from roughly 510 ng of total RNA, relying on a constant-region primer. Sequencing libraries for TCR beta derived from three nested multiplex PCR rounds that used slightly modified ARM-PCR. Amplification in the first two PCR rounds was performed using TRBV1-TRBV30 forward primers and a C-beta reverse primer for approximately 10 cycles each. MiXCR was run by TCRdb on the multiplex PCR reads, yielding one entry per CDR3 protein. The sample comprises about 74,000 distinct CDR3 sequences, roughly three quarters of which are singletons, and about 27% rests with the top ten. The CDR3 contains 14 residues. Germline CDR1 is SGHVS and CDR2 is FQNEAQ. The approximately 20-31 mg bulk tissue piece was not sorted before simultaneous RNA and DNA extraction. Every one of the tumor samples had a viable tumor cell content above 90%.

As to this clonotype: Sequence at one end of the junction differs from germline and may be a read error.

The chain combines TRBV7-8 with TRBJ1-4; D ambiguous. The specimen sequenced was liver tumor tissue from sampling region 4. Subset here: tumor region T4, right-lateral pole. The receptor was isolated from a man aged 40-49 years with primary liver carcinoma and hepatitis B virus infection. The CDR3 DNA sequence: TGTGCCAACAGCGTAAGACACTTGAATGAAAAACTGTTTTTT. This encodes CANSVRHLNEKLFF.